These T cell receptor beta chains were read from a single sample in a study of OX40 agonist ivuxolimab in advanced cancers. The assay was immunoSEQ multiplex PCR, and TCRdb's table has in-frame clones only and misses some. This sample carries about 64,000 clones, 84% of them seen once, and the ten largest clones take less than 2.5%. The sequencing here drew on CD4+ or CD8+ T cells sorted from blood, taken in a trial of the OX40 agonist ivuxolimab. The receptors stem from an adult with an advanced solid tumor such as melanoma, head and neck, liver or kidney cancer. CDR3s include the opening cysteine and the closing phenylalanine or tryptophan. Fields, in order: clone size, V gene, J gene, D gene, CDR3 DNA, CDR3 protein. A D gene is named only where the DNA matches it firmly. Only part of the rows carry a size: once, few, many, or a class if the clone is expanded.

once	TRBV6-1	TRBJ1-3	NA	TGTGCCAGCAGTGAAGCGATCGGGGGAAGGCTATCTGGAAACACCATATATTTT	CASSEAIGGRLSGNTIYF
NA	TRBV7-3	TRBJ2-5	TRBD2	TGTGCCAGCAGCCTCCAGCGGGGAGAGACCCAGTACTTC	CASSLQRGETQYF
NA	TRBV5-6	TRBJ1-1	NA	TGTGCCAGCAGCATGCGACAGCTGAACATGAACACTGAAGCTTTCTTT	CASSMRQLNMNTEAFF
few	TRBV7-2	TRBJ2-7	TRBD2	TGTGCCAGCAGCTTAGCTCCTAGCGGGGCCTACGAGCAGTACTTC	CASSLAPSGAYEQYF
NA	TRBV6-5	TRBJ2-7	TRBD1	TGTGCCAGCAGTTACTCGGACAGGTCGACGAACGAGCAGTACTTC	CASSYSDRSTNEQYF
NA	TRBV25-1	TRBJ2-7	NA	TGTGCCAGCAGTGACACCCCGGGACTGGGGCGCGCGCAGTACTTC	CASSDTPGLGRAQYF
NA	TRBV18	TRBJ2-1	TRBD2	TGTGCCAGCTCGCCACCTGACAGGCGAAGGGGTAGCGGGAGCTCCTACAATGAGCAGTTCTTC	CASSPPDRRRGSGSSYNEQFF
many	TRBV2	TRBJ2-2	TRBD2	TGTGCCAGCAGGCGCGGGGGGACGAACACCGGGGAGCTGTTTTTT	CASRRGGTNTGELFF
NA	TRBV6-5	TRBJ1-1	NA	TGTGCCAGCAGTTATAATCGGGACACTGAAGCTTTCTTT	CASSYNRDTEAFF
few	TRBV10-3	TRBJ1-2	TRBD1	TGTGCCATCAGTGTGGGGACAGGGGGTGTGGACTATGGCTACACCTTC	CAISVGTGGVDYGYTF
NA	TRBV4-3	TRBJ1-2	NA	TGCGCCAGCAGCCAAGCCTTGGGGGGGCATGGCTACACCTTC	CASSQALGGHGYTF
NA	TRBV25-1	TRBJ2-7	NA	TGTGCCAGCAGTGGACGCCGAGGGTACTCCTACGAGCAGTACTTC	CASSGRRGYSYEQYF
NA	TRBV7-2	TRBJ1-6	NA	TGTGCCAGCAGCCATCCGGTGGGGGGATGGGATTCACCCCTCCACTTT	CASSHPVGGWDSPLHF
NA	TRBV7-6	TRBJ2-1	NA	TGTGCCAGCAGCCCCGGGACACCTTACAATGAGCAGTTCTTC	CASSPGTPYNEQFF
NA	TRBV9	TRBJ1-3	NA	TGTGCCAGCAGCGTGACCGACTCTGGAAACACCATATATTTT	CASSVTDSGNTIYF
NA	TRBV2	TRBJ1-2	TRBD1	TGTGCCAGCAGGCCCGGACAGGGGAACTATGGCTACACCTTC	CASRPGQGNYGYTF
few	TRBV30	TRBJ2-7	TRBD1	TGTGCCTGGAGTGGACAGGGGGGCCCCTACGAGCAGTACTTC	CAWSGQGGPYEQYF
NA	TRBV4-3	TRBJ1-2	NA	TGCGCCAGCAGCCAAGGATGGGGGCTCGGCTATGGCTACACCTTC	CASSQGWGLGYGYTF
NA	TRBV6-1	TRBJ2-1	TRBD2	TGTGCCAGCAGTGAAGAGGGACTAGCGGTAGACAATGAGCAGTTCTTC	CASSEEGLAVDNEQFF
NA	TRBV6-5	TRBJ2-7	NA	TGTGCCAGCAGTTGGGGGAGAGGCGAGCAGTACTTC	CASSWGRGEQYF
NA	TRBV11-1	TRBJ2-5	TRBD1	TGTGCCAGCAGCTCCCGGGACAGGGAGACCCAGTACTTC	CASSSRDRETQYF
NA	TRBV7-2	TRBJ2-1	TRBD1	TGTGCCAGCAGCTACGGACAGGGGTGGGATGAGCAGTTCTTC	CASSYGQGWDEQFF
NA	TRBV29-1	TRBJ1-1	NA	TGCAGCGTTACCGACAGGTCCATCAACACTGAAGCTTTCTTT	CSVTDRSINTEAFF
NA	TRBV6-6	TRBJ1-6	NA	TGTGCCAGCACCACCAGGTCCTCCTATAATTCACCCCTCCACTTT	CASTTRSSYNSPLHF
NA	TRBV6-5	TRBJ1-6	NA	TGTGCCAGCAGTTACTTGATGGAGGATTCACCCCTCCACTTT	CASSYLMEDSPLHF
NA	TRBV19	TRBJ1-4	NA	TGTGCCAGTAGTAGGCCCGGACAGAGAACTAATGAAAAACTGTTTTTT	CASSRPGQRTNEKLFF
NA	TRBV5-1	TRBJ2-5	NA	TGCGCCAGCAGCCCCGCATCCTTTCAAGAGACCCAGTACTTC	CASSPASFQETQYF
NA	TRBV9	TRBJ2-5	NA	TGTGCCAGCAGCGTAGCTCCAGCTGTGGAGACCCAGTACTTC	CASSVAPAVETQYF
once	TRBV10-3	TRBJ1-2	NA	TGTGCCATCAGTGAGTCGGAAAGGGAAACCTTC	CAISESERETF
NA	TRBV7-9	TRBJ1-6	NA	TGTGCCGTCCCCGCGAGTAATTCACCCCTCCACTTT	CAVPASNSPLHF
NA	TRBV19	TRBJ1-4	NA	TGTGCCAGTAGTATAACGGAAAGGAGTGAAAAACTGTTTTTT	CASSITERSEKLFF
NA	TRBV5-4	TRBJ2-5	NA	TGTGCCAGCAGCTTGAGTGCGGGGCTCCAAGAGACCCAGTACTTC	CASSLSAGLQETQYF
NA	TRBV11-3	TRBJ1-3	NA	TGTGCCAGCAGCTTTAATTCTGGAAACACCATATATTTT	CASSFNSGNTIYF
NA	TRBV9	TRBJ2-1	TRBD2	TGTGCCAGCAGCGTAAGGCGGGAGAGGGCTGAGCAGTTCTTC	CASSVRRERAEQFF
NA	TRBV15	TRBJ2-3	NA	TGTGCCACCGCGGAAGGGGTCCCTATTCCAGATACGCAGTATTTT	CATAEGVPIPDTQYF
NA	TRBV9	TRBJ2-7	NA	TGTGCCAGCAGCGTAGAGGCTAGCAAGTCCTACGAGCAGTACTTC	CASSVEASKSYEQYF
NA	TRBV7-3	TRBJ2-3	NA	TGTGCCAGCAGCTTAGAACCCGGCGGGTCCGTTACGCAGTATTTT	CASSLEPGGSVTQYF
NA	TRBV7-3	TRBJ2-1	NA	TGTGCCAGCAGCCCTCCGCGGAGCGACGAGCAGTTCTTC	CASSPPRSDEQFF
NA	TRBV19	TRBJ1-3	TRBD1	TGTGCCAGCGACAGGGGGGTCTCTGGAAACACCATATATTTT	CASDRGVSGNTIYF
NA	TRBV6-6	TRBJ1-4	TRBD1	TGTGCCAGTGTTCCGGCTCAAGGGGGCGGAAGGGAAAAACTGTTTTTT	CASVPAQGGGREKLFF
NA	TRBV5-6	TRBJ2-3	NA	TGTGCCAGCAGCTTGTATGGGGGCACAGATACGCAGTATTTT	CASSLYGGTDTQYF